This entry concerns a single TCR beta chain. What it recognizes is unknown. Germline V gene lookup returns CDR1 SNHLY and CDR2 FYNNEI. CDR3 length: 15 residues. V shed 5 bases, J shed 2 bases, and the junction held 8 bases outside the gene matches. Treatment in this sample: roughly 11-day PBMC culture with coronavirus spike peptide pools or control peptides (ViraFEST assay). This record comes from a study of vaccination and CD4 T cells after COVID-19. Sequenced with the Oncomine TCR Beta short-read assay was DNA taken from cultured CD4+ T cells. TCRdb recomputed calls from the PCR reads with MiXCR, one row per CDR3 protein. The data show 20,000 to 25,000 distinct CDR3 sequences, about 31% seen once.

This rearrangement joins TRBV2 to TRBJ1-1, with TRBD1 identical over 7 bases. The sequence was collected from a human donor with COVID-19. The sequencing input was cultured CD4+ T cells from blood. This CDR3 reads CASSPATGINTEAFF. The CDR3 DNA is TGTGCCAGCAGTCCAGCGACAGGGATAAACACTGAAGCTTTCTTT.